This TCR beta chain was observed in a study of CD8 T cells in Susac syndrome. In the study overall: Blood was drawn from patients with Susac syndrome. At that point, they were therapy-naive, on corticosteroids, or on intravenous immunoglobulin alone.

Reverse transcription used 0.5 to 1 ug RNA and random hexamers. In TCRdb, the immunoSEQ multiplex PCR reads were re-called with MiXCR into one record per CDR3 protein. Among more than 200,000 distinct CDR3 sequences, 94% were seen once, and the ten largest hold 0.15%. V lost 6 bases and J 0 bases, leaving 9 bases between the germline ends. This CDR3 is 13 amino acids long. CDR1 and CDR2 from the germline V gene are MNHEY and SMNVEV (reference sequence). TCR beta sequencing was performed on blood CD8+ and CD4+ T cells. Sequencing used CD4+ T cells from PBMCs. The rearrangement uses TRBV27 and TRBJ2-7; D is possibly TRBD1 (6 bases). The TCR comes from a human donor with Susac syndrome. CDR3 sequence: CASRKDSSYEQYF. The CDR3 nucleotides read TGTGCCAGCAGAAAGGACAGCTCCTACGAGCAGTACTTC.